The TCR beta chain described here comes from a study of OX40 agonist ivuxolimab in advanced cancers. Clones were read by immunoSEQ multiplex PCR, and TCRdb kept only the in-frame ones, dropping some. Of some 99,000 clones in the sample, 90% were seen once. With 8 bases removed from V and 4 bases from J, the gap between germline ends came to 15 bases. Germline V CDR1 and CDR2: LNHDA, SQIVND (reference sequence). This CDR3 comprises 14 residues. The V and J genes are TRBV19 and TRBJ1-3; the D is unclear. Sequences were derived from CD4+ or CD8+ T cells sorted from blood, sampled in a trial of the OX40 agonist ivuxolimab. This TCR was sampled from an adult with an advanced solid tumor such as melanoma, head and neck, liver or kidney cancer. This chain's CDR3 is CASLARTFGNTIYF. CDR3 in DNA: TGTGCCAGTTTAGCCAGGACCTTCGGAAACACCATATATTTT.